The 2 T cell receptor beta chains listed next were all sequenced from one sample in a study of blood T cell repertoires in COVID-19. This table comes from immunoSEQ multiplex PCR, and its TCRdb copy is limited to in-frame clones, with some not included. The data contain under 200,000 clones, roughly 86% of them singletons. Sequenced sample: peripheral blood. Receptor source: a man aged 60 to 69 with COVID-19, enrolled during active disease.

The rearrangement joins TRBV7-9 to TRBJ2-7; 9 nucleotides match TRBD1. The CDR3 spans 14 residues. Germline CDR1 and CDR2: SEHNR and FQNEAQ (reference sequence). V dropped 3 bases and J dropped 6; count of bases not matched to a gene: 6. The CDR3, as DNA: TGTGCCAGCAGCTTCCCGGGACAGGGTTTCGAGCAGTACTTC. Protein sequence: CASSFPGQGFEQYF.

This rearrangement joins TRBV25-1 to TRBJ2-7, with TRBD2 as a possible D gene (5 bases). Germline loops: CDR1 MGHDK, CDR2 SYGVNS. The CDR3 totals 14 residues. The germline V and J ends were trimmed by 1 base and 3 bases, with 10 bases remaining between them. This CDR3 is CASSESGGGYEQYF. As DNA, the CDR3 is TGTGCCAGCAGTGAATCTGGCGGAGGCTACGAGCAGTACTTC.